This T cell receptor (beta chain) is drawn from a study of a mutant IDH1 vaccine in newly diagnosed glioma. Study overall: V12 took place at week 35, and V13 at week 47.

Concerning this clone: Antigen unknown.

Per germline, CDR1 KGHSH and CDR2 LQKENI. Unmatched junction bases numbered 13, after V lost 4 bases and J lost 14 bases. The CDR3 spans 15 residues. Profiling relied on immunoSEQ multiplex PCR, and the TCRdb table lists in-frame clones only, not all of them. Of approximately 47,000 clones listed, around nine tenths are singletons. Sample time point: week 35, safety follow-up. In every dose of vaccine, 300 ug of mutant IDH1 20-mer peptide was given alongside topical imiquimod. Newly diagnosed WHO grade 3 or 4 IDH1-mutant, ATRX-lost astrocytomas were identified in the donors. The receptor comes from a woman aged 40 to 50 with glioma. The input for sequencing was PBMCs, taken from a glioma patient whose treatment included an IDH1 peptide vaccine. The chain joins TRBV18 to TRBJ1-6, with 8 bases identical to TRBD1. The CDR3 loop is CASSRTGTGSWALHF. Here the CDR3 DNA reads TGTGCCAGCTCACGAACCGGGACAGGCTCATGGGCCCTCCACTTT.